The 18 T cell receptor beta chains below come from one sample, sequenced in a study of T cell responses to AZD1222 COVID-19 vaccine. Using immunoSEQ multiplex PCR, the repertoire was profiled, and TCRdb retains in-frame clones only, with some absent. The sample holds tens of thousands of clones, 89% seen once. This sample comprised peripheral blood, obtained 28 days after the second AZD1222 dose. These receptor sequences come from an adult who received the AZD1222 COVID-19 vaccine.

J is TRBJ1-4 and V is TRBV7-6; no clear D. Trimming cost V 1 base and J 0 bases, with 9 bases left between them. The CDR3 runs to 16 residues. From germline, CDR1 is SGHVS and CDR2 FNYEAQ. The CDR3 region is CASSLGLGATNEKLFF. CDR3 DNA: TGTGCCAGCAGCTTAGGTCTGGGAGCAACTAATGAAAAACTGTTTTTT.

The chain is built from TRBV29-1 and TRBJ2-1; D unresolved. The germline V and J ends were trimmed by 1 base and 4 bases, with 5 bases remaining between them. This CDR3 has 12 amino acids. The V gene's germline CDR1 is SQVTM and CDR2 ANQGSEA. The CDR3 here is CSVEGFYNEQFF. The CDR3 DNA reads as TGCAGCGTTGAAGGCTTTTACAATGAGCAGTTCTTC.

The gene calls are TRBV24-1 and TRBJ2-2; D is tentatively TRBD1 or TRBD2 (7 bases each). Trimming pared 4 bases from V and 4 bases from J, leaving 15 bases between. The CDR3 is made up of 16 amino acids. Germline CDR1 KGHDR, CDR2 SFDVKD. In nucleotides, the CDR3 is TGTGCCACCAGTGACCAGGGGGGGGACCTCACCGGGGAGCTGTTTTTT. Amino acid sequence: CATSDQGGDLTGELFF.

On this clone: This sample includes further DNA sequences coding for the same CDR3. J is TRBJ2-2 and V is TRBV24-1; D may correspond to TRBD1 or TRBD2 (5 bases each). The CDR3 has 12 residues. Germline values: CDR1 KGHDR, CDR2 SFDVKD. Trimming took 9 bases from V and 4 from J, leaving 8 bases between them. The CDR3 reads CATARGTGELFF. CDR3 nucleotide sequence: TGTGCCACCGCGAGGGGCACCGGGGAGCTGTTTTTT.

This clone was recorded a few times. V gene TRBV7-3 combines with J gene TRBJ1-2, with TRBD1 matching 7 bases. CDR1 is SGHTA, CDR2 FQGTGA, per germline. V was pared by 5 bases and J by 4 bases, with 7 bases of the junction left unmatched. CDR3 length: 14 amino acids. The CDR3 region is CASSPRQGSYGYTF. Here the CDR3 DNA reads TGTGCCAGCAGCCCCCGACAGGGATCCTATGGCTACACCTTC.

This clone was seen just once. V and J are TRBV9 and TRBJ1-6; D not resolved. The V end was cut by 0 bases, the J end by 3 bases, with 4 bases between. The CDR3 totals 14 residues. Germline-derived CDR1 and CDR2 are SGDLS and YYNGEE. The chain's CDR3 is CASSVELYNSPLHF. The CDR3 DNA sequence: TGTGCCAGCAGCGTAGAGCTCTATAATTCACCCCTCCACTTT.

The chain has TRBV28 and TRBJ2-5, with 7 nucleotides matching TRBD1. V shed 2 bases and J 7 bases; nucleotides not matched to a gene: 7. The CDR3 consists of 14 residues. Germline loops: CDR1 MDHEN, CDR2 SYDVKM. CDR3 in DNA: TGTGCCAGCAGTTTACAAAGCAGGGGGTGGACCCAGTACTTC. Translating it yields CASSLQSRGWTQYF.

The CDR3, as DNA: TGTGCCAGCAGCTTAGAGCGGTCTGGGCGGCTACCGAACAATGAGCAGTTCTTC. Residues: CASSLERSGRLPNNEQFF. The chain couples TRBV7-9 to TRBJ2-1; tentatively, D is TRBD2 (5 bases). The CDR3 sequence is 18 residues long. The germline gives CDR1 SEHNR, CDR2 FQNEAQ (reference sequence). V was pared by 1 base and J by 5 bases, with 21 bases between. Full variable domain (outside the CDR3, taken from reference TRBV7-9 and TRBJ2-1): DTGVSQNPRHKITKRGQNVTFRCDPISEHNRLYWYRQTLGQGPEFLTYFQNEAQLEKSRLLSDRFSAERPKGSFSTLEIQRTEQGDSAMYLCASSLERSGRLPNNEQFFGPGTRLTVL.

The V gene is TRBV7-9, the J gene TRBJ1-2, with D unresolved. V lost 7 bases to trimming and J lost 0 bases, with 15 bases between them. Per germline, CDR1 SEHNR and CDR2 FQNEAQ (reference sequence). This CDR3 region has 15 residues. The CDR3 spells CASTYRGDTNYGYTF. CDR3 nucleotides: TGTGCCAGCACCTACCGCGGCGACACTAACTATGGCTACACCTTC.

The CDR3 is CASSLALLGGTEAFF. The CDR3 DNA reads TGTGCCAGCAGCTTAGCGCTTTTGGGGGGAACTGAAGCTTTCTTT. This chain uses TRBV7-8 with TRBJ1-1, with D possibly TRBD1 on 5 matching bases. V lost 0 bases, J lost 5 bases, and 13 bases lay in between. The CDR3 runs to 15 residues. CDR1 and CDR2 (germline): SGHVS, FQNEAQ. Full variable domain (missing parts from reference TRBV7-8 and TRBJ1-1): GAGVSQSPRYKVAKRGQDVALRCDPISGHVSLFWYQQALGQGPEFLTYFQNEAQLDKSGLPSDRFFAERPEGSVSTLKIQRTQQEDSAVYLCASSLALLGGTEAFFGQGTRLTVV.

J is TRBJ2-5 and V is TRBV7-9, with 9 bases identical to TRBD1. The CDR3 has 13 residues. Germline assignment: CDR1 SEHNR and CDR2 FQNEAQ (reference sequence). V lost 8 bases, J lost 5 bases, and 6 bases stayed unmatched. This CDR3 is CASQQGAVETQYF. CDR3 sequence (DNA): TGTGCCAGCCAACAGGGGGCAGTGGAGACCCAGTACTTC.

CDR3 residues: CASSQVPGGAGEKLFF. The CDR3 nucleotides are TGCGCCAGCAGCCAAGTTCCCGGGGGCGCCGGTGAAAAACTGTTTTTT. V and J are TRBV4-1 and TRBJ1-4; a weak D match, TRBD1 (6 bases). The V and J ends lost 1 base and 7 bases respectively, with 16 bases between them. The CDR3 covers 16 residues. Germline CDR1 MGHRA, CDR2 YSYEKL.

The chain's CDR3 is CATSRAGLETQYF. CDR3 nucleotides: TGTGCCACCAGCAGGGCGGGATTAGAGACCCAGTACTTC. The chain employs TRBV15 and TRBJ2-5, with D possibly matching TRBD2 (6 bases). The germline V gene has CDR1 LNHNV and CDR2 YYDKDF (reference sequence). This CDR3 contains 13 residues. The V end was cut by 3 bases, the J end by 4 bases, with 9 bases between.

The chain recombines TRBV28 with TRBJ1-2, with 7 positions matching TRBD1. The V and J ends lost 8 bases and 4 bases, in that order; junction bases with no gene match: 13. Germline-derived CDR1 and CDR2 are MDHEN and SYDVKM. The CDR3 spans 15 residues. CDR3 bases: TGTGCCAGCTTCGTAACAGACAGGGAATTCTATGGCTACACCTTC. This encodes CASFVTDREFYGYTF.

The V call is TRBV9, the J call TRBJ2-7, with 10 bases aligning to TRBD1. V gave up 4 bases and J gave up 2 bases; unmatched junction bases: 9. CDR1 and CDR2 (germline): SGDLS, YYNGEE. The CDR3 totals 16 residues. Written as DNA, the CDR3 is TGTGCCAGCAGCCCCCAACCCGGGACAGGGGCCTACGAGCAGTACTTC. Translating gives CASSPQPGTGAYEQYF.

This clone occurred once. The chain is built from TRBV11-3 and TRBJ1-6, with 11 positions matching TRBD1. V dropped 5 bases and J dropped 5; count of bases not matched to a gene: 11. CDR3 length: 18 amino acids. Germline loops: CDR1 SGHNT, CDR2 YENEEA. The CDR3 DNA reads TGTGCCAGCAGCCTCCGGGACAGGGGGTCAGGAAATAATTCACCCCTCCACTTT. Translating gives CASSLRDRGSGNNSPLHF.

V usage is TRBV9 and J usage is TRBJ2-1; 8 positions agree with TRBD2. This CDR3 is built from 16 residues. CDR1 is SGDLS, CDR2 YYNGEE, per germline. V shed 4 bases and J 5 bases; nucleotides not matched to a gene: 11. CDR3 coding DNA: TGTGCCAGCAGCCAATCCCCACAGCGGGGGAACAATGAGCAGTTCTTC. This codes for CASSQSPQRGNNEQFF.

The V call is TRBV12-5, the J call TRBJ2-2; no clear D gene. V lost 0 bases and J lost 6, with 2 bases in between. This CDR3 contains 12 residues. Germline values: CDR1 LGHNT, CDR2 FRNRAP. The DNA of the CDR3 is TGTGCTAGTGGTTTGGTACCCGGGGAGCTGTTTTTT. It encodes CASGLVPGELFF. The whole variable domain, remainder taken from reference TRBV12-5 and TRBJ2-2, is DARVTQTPRHKVTEMGQEVTMRCQPILGHNTVFWYRQTMMQGLELLAYFRNRAPLDDSGMPKDRFSAEMPDATLATLKIQPSEPRDSAVYFCASGLVPGELFFGEGSRLTVL.